This T cell receptor beta chain was recorded in a study of T cells in Graves' hyperthyroidism and ophthalmopathy. This clonotype was counted only a few times. Researchers took RNA transcripts and amplified the TCR beta CDR3 regions from them. The HTBI primer set was used in a first-round RT-PCR of the TCR CDR3. TCRdb analysed the multiplex PCR reads with MiXCR anew, one entry per CDR3 protein. This table has 500,000 to 550,000 distinct CDR3 sequences, about 20% appearing once. The CDR3 spans 16 residues. Trimming left V 5 bases short and J 3 bases short, with 16 bases between. Germline V gene sequence: CDR1 LNHDA, CDR2 SQIVND (reference sequence). At least 3 on the Clinical Activity Score was recorded for ophthalmopathy patients, who also had NOSPECS grade at least 4 and duration under 3 months.

The specimen sequenced was blood. The chain is built from TRBV19 and TRBJ2-2; D may correspond to TRBD1 or TRBD2 (5 bases each). The source is a man aged 35-49 years with Graves' ophthalmopathy. For the CDR3, the DNA is TGTGCCAGTAGTCTCAACCGTCGGGGACACACCGGGGAGCTGTTTTTT. This sequence encodes CASSLNRRGHTGELFF. The full variable domain, its missing parts supplied by reference TRBV19 and TRBJ2-2, is DGGITQSPKYLFRKEGQNVTLSCEQNLNHDAMYWYRQDPGQGLRLIYYSQIVNDFQKGDIAEGYSVSREKKESFPLTVTSAQKNPTAFYLCASSLNRRGHTGELFFGEGSRLTVL.